This T cell receptor (beta chain) was recorded in a study of PD-1 blockade in classical Hodgkin lymphoma (dated by TCRdb to about 2020). In terms of the full investigation: Nivolumab dosing was 3 mg/kg intravenously every 2 weeks, continuing until either disease progression or unacceptable toxicity. A peripheral blood immune signature of response to PD-1 blockade in classical Hodgkin lymphoma was defined using TCR beta sequencing and CyTOF. The study at large found these results: Trial patients achieving complete response had baseline diversity similar to newly diagnosed patients, whereas partial responders and progressors had significantly lower diversity. A significant rise by C4D1 was seen in CD4+ but not CD8+ TCR diversity (p=0.0027 vs p=0.16), with the rise being most apparent in complete responders (p=0.02). Patients starting nivolumab less than 1 year after ASCT had lower diversity and were excluded from later analyses to avoid confounding by immune reconstitution. Baseline TCR diversity was reported to be lower in newly diagnosed patients than in healthy donors, and even lower in relapsed/refractory patients. Only a single clinical trial cohort was studied, and what caused the repertoire differences, possibly disease activity or prior therapy, remained undefined.

Trimmed from V: 0 bases; trimmed from J: 4 bases; junction bases lacking a gene match: 4. CDR3 length: 15 amino acids, cysteine to phenylalanine. CDR3 DNA only is kept here, 45 bases in frame from base 1. From a lookup of the germline V gene (reference sequence), CDR1 and CDR2 are SGHNT and YYREEE. The sample's time point label is to be understood as: cycle 1 day 1 (C1D1), immediately before nivolumab initiation. All trial patients had relapsed after autologous stem cell transplantation, with cohorts A, B and C differing in prior brentuximab vedotin exposure. A total of roughly 57 patients with relapsed/refractory classical Hodgkin lymphoma made up the trial cohort, and each patient's best overall response was complete response, partial response or progressive disease. Single-agent nivolumab was administered to trial patients in the multi-cohort phase II CheckMate 205 trial. An independent review committee assessed best overall response by applying the 2007 International Working Group response criteria. Trial PBMCs were collected just before the start of nivolumab (C1D1) and during therapy at cycle 2 day 1 and cycle 4 day 1. Peripheral blood was collected in 8 mL Vacutainer Cell Preparation Tubes, from which PBMCs were isolated by centrifugation and then cryopreserved.

A few counts support this clone. Its specific antigen is unknown. The sample holds no much larger clone one base away, and base qualities are not on file. The Qiagen DNeasy kit was used to extract genomic DNA both from unsorted PBMCs and from the negatively selected CD4+ and CD8+ fractions. TCR beta CDR3 regions were subjected to amplification by immunoSEQ multiplex PCR with primers that anneal to V and J segments. A synthetic immune receptor repertoire was used to minimize amplification bias, and any remaining bias was removed computationally after sequencing. On the study's bioinformatics: Repertoire diversity was quantified as the Shannon entropy index using custom Python scripts. Unsorted, CD4+ and CD8+ repertoires were analyzed separately, except in combined analyses where CD4+ and CD8+ sequences were merged in silico. A clone was considered expanded if an increase in frequency of at least 2-fold after treatment relative to C1D1 was found, and a pseudocount of 0.5 was applied to clones undetected at baseline. Singleton clones were defined as clones with 0 or 1 copy at C1D1, and non-singleton clones were defined as clones with 2 or more copies. Clones expanded in unsorted samples were annotated as CD4+, CD8+ or unknown by matching protein sequences in sorted samples from the same patient. Diversity changes from C1D1 to C4D1 were tested in paired samples using Wilcoxon tests. TCRdb limited this immuneACCESS table to in-frame rearrangements with V and J called. A share of clones is missing; checked studies link under half to unresolved V genes, and the rest is unexplained. That table is the source of V, J and clone size, and D and trimming were worked out from the DNA. The sample records about 97,000 clones, over 80% of which are singletons. The ten largest clones capture 9% to 15% of the sample.

The receptor comes from a human donor with classical Hodgkin lymphoma. The sequence joins TRBV5-4 to TRBJ2-1, with 7 bases matching TRBD2. This specimen was peripheral blood mononuclear cells (PBMCs), taken at baseline. The DNA sequence is as follows: TGTGCCAGCAGCTTGGCTCTAGCGGCTTACAATGAGCAGTTCTTC. Its product reads: CASSLALAAYNEQFF.